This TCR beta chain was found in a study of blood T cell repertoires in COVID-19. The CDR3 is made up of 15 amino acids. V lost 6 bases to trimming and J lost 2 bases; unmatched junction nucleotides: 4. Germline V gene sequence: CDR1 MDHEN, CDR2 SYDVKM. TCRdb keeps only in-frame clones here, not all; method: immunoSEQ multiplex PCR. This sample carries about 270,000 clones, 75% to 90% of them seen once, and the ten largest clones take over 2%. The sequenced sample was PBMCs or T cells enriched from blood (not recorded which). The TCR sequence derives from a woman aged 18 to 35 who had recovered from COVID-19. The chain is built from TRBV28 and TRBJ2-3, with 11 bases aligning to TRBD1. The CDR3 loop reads CASRRTGGATDTQYF. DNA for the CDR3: TGTGCCAGCAGAAGGACAGGGGGCGCCACAGATACGCAGTATTTT.